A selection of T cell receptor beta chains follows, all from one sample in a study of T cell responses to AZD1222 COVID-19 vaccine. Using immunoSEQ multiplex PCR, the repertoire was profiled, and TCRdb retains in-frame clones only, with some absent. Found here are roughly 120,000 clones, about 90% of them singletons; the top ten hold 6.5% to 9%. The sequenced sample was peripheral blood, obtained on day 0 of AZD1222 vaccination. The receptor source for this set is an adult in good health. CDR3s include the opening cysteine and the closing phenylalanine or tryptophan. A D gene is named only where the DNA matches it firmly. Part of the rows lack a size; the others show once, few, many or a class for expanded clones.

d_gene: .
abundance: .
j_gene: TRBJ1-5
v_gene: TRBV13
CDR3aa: CASSFGLYSNQPQHF
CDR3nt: TGTGCCAGCAGCTTTGGGCTTTATAGCAATCAGCCCCAGCATTTT

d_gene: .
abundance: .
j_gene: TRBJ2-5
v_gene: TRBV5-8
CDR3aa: CASSFSGSETQYF
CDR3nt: TGTGCCAGCAGCTTCTCCGGGTCAGAGACCCAGTACTTC

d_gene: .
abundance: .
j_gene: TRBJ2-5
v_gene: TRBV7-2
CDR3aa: CASSSLAGRETQYF
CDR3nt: TGTGCCAGCAGCTCCTTGGCGGGGCGAGAGACCCAGTACTTC

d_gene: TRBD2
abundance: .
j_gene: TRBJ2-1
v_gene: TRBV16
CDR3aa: CASSQSLLAGTYNEQFF
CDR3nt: TGTGCCAGCAGCCAATCGTTACTAGCGGGAACCTACAATGAGCAGTTCTTC

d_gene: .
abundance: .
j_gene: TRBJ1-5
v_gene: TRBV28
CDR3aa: CASSPDFHGTPSNQPQHF
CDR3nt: TGTGCCAGCAGTCCCGACTTCCACGGGACACCAAGCAATCAGCCCCAGCATTTT

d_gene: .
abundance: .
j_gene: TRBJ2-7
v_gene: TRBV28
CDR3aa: CATAELGNPYEQYF
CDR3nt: TGTGCCACTGCTGAGCTGGGAAATCCCTACGAGCAGTACTTC

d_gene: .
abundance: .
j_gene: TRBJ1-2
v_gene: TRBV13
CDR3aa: CASSVLTAYYGYTF
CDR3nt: TGTGCCAGCAGCGTCTTGACCGCTTACTATGGCTACACCTTC

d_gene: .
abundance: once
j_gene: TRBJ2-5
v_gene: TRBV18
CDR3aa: CASSPNGGKETQYF
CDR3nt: TGTGCCAGCTCACCTAACGGGGGCAAAGAGACCCAGTACTTC

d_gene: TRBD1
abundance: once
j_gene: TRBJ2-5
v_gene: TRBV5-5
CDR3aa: CASSLGQGNQETQYF
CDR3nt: TGTGCCAGCAGCTTGGGACAGGGGAACCAAGAGACCCAGTACTTC

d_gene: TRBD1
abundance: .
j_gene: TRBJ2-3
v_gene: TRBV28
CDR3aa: CASISQGQRGTDTQYF
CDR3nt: TGTGCCAGCATTTCACAGGGGCAAAGGGGCACAGATACGCAGTATTTT

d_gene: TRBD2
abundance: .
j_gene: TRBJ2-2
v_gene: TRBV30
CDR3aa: CAWRGGSDTGELFF
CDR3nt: TGTGCCTGGAGGGGAGGGAGTGACACCGGGGAGCTGTTTTTT

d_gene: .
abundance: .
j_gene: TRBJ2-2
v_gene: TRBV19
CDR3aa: CASSIDGRGRNTGELFF
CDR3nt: TGTGCCAGTAGTATAGATGGGCGGGGCAGGAACACCGGGGAGCTGTTTTTT

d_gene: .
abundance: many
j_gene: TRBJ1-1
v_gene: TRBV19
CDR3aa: CASSISLNTEAFF
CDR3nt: TGTGCCAGTAGTATAAGTCTGAACACTGAAGCTTTCTTT

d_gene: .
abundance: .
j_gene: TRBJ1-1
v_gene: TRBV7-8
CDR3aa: CASSLAQGRNTEAFF
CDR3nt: TGTGCCAGCAGCTTAGCGCAGGGGCGGAACACTGAAGCTTTCTTT

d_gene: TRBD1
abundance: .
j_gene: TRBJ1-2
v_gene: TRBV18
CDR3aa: CASSPGTGFRGYTF
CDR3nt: TGTGCCAGCTCACCCGGGACAGGATTTAGGGGCTACACCTTC

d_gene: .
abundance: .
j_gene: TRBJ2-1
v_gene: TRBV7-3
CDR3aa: CASSHAASSYNEQFF
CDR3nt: TGTGCCAGCAGCCATGCGGCTAGCTCCTACAATGAGCAGTTCTTC

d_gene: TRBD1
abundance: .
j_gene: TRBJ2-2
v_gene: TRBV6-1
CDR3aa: CASSESYRGTGELFF
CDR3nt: TGTGCCAGCAGTGAATCCTACAGGGGAACCGGGGAGCTGTTTTTT

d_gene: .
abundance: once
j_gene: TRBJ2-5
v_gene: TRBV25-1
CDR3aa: CASSPSRESQYF
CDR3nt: TGTGCCAGCAGTCCCTCTAGGGAGTCCCAGTACTTC

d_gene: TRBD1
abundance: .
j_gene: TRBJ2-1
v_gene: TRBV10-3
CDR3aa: CAISEAIRDRDNEQFF
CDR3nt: TGTGCCATCAGTGAGGCGATCCGGGACAGGGACAATGAGCAGTTCTTC

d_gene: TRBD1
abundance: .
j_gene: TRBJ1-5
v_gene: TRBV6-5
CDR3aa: CASSTGTEQPQHF
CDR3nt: TGTGCCAGCAGTACCGGGACAGAGCAGCCCCAGCATTTT

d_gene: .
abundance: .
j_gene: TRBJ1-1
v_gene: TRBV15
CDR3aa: CATSAQGKNTEAFF
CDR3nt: TGTGCCACCAGCGCTCAGGGGAAGAACACTGAAGCTTTCTTT

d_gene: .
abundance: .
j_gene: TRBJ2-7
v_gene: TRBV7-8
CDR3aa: CASSPNARSYEQYF
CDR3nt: TGTGCCAGCAGCCCAAACGCTAGATCCTACGAGCAGTACTTC

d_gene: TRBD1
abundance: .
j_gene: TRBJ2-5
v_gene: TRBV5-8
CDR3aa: CASSFDRGGETQYF
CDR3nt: TGTGCCAGCAGCTTCGACAGGGGGGGTGAGACCCAGTACTTC